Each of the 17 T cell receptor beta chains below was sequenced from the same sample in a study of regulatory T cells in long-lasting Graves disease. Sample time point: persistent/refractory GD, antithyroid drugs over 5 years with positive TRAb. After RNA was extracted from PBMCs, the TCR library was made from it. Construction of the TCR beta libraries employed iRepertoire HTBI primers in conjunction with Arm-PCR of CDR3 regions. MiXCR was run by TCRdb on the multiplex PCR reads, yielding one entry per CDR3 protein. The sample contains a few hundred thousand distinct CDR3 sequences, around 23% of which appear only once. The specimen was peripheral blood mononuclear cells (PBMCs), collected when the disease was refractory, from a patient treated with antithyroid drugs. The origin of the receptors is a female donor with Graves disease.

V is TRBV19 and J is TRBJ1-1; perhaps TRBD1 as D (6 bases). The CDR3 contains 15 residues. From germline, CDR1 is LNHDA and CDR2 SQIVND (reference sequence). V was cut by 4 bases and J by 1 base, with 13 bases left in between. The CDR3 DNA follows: TGTGCCAGTAGTAGAGGGGGGACCTCGAACACTGAAGCTTTCTTT. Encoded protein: CASSRGGTSNTEAFF.

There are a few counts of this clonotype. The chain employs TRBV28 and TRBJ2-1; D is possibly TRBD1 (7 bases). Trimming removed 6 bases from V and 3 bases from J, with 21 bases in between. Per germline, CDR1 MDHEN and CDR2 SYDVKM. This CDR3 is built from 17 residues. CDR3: CASRVDWAGGGYNEQFF. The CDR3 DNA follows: TGTGCCAGCAGAGTCGACTGGGCAGGGGGAGGCTACAATGAGCAGTTCTTC.

CDR3 DNA sequence: TGTGCCAGCAGCCAAGACAGGCGCTCCGAGCAGTACTTC. This sequence encodes CASSQDRRSEQYF. The rearrangement uses TRBV14 and TRBJ2-7; no clear D gene. The CDR3 totals 13 residues. V lost 0 bases and J lost 6, with 9 bases in between. Germline V gene data show CDR1 as SGHDN and CDR2 as FVKESK.

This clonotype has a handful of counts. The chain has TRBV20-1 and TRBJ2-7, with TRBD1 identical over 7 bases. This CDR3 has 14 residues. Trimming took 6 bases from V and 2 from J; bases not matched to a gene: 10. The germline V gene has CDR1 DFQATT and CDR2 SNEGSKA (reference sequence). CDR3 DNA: TGCAGTGCACCGACAGGGCTCGGGGCCTACGAGCAGTACTTC. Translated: CSAPTGLGAYEQYF.

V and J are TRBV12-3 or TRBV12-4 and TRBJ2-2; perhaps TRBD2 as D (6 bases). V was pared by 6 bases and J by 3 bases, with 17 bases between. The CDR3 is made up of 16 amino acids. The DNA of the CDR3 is TGTGCCAGCAGAGAGGCGGAGGGGCGTTACACCGGGGAGCTGTTTTTT. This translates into CASREAEGRYTGELFF.

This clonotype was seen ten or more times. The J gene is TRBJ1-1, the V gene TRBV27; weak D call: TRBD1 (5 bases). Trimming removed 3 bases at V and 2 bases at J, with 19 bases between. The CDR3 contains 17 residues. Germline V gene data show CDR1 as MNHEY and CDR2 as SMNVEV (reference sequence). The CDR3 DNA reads TGTGCCAGCAGTTTGAAGCGAATCGAGGGGTTTAACACTGAAGCTTTCTTT. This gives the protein CASSLKRIEGFNTEAFF.

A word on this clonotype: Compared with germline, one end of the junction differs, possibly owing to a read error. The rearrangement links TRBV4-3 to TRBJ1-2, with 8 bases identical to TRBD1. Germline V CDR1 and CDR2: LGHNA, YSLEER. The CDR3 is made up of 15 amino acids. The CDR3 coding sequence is TGCGCCAGCAGCCATTTGGGCAGGGGGCGCGAAGGCTGCACCTTC. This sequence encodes CASSHLGRGREGCTF.

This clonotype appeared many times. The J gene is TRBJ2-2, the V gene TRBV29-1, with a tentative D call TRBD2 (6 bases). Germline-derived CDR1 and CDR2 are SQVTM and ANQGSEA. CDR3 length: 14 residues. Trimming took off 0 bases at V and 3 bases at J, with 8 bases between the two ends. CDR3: CSVEELAHTGELFF. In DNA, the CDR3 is TGCAGCGTTGAAGAACTAGCTCACACCGGGGAGCTGTTTTTT.

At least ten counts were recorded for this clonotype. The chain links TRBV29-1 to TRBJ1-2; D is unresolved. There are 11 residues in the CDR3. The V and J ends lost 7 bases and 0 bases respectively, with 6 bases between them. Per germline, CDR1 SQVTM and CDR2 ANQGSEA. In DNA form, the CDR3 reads TGCAGCGCAAGGTCTAACTATGGCTACACCTTC. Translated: CSARSNYGYTF.

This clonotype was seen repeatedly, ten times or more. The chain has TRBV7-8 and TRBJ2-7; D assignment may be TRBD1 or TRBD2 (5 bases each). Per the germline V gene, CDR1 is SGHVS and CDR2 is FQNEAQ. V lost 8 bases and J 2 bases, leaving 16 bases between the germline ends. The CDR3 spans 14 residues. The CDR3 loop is CASLPWDGTYEQYF. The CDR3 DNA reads TGTGCCAGCCTCCCCTGGGACGGGACCTACGAGCAGTACTTC.

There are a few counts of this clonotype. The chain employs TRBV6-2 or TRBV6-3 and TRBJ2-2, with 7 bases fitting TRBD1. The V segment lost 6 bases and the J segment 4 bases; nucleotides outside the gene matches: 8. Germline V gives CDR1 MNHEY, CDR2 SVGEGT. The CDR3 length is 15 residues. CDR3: CASSFGQALTGELFF. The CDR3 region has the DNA TGTGCCAGCAGCTTTGGACAGGCGCTCACCGGGGAGCTGTTTTTT.

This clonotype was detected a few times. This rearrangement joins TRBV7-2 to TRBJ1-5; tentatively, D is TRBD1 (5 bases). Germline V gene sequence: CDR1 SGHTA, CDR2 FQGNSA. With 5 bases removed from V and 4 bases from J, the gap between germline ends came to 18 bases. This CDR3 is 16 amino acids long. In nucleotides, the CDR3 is TGTGCCAGCAGCACAGGTGGTGGGGGGTGGAATCAGCCCCAGCATTTT. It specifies CASSTGGGGWNQPQHF.

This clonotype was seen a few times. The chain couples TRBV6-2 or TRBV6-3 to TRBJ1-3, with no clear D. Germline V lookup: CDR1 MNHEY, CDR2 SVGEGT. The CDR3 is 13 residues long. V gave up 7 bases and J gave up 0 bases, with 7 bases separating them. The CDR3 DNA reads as TGTGCCAGCAAGAGGATCTCTGGAAACACCATATATTTT. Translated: CASKRISGNTIYF.

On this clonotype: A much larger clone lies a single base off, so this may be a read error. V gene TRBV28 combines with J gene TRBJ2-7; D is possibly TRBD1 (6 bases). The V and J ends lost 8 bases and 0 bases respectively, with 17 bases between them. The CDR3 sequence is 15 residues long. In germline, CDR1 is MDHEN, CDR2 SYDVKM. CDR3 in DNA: TGTGCCAGCGGTTATACCCGGGACACCTCCTACGAGCAGTACTTC. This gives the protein CASGYTRDTSYEQYF.

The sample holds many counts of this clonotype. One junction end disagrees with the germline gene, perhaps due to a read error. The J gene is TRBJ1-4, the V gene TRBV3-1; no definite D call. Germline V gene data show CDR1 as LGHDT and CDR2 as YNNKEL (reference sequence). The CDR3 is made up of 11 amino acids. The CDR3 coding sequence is TGTGCCAGCAGCCAAGATCGGCAGCCTGTTTTT. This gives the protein CASSQDRQPVF.

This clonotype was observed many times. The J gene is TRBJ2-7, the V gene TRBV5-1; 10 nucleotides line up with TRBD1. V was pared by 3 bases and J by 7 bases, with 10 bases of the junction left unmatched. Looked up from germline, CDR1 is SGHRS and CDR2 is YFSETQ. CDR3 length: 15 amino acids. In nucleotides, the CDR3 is TGCGCCAGCAGCTACTCCGGGACAGGGGCGAGGGAGCAGTACTTC. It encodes CASSYSGTGAREQYF.

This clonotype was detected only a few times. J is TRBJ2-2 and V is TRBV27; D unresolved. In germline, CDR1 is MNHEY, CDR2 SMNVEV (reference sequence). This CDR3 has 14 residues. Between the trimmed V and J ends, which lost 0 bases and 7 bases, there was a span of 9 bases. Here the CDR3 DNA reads TGTGCCAGCAGTTTATCGCCAATCGGCGGGGAGCTGTTTTTT. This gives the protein CASSLSPIGGELFF.